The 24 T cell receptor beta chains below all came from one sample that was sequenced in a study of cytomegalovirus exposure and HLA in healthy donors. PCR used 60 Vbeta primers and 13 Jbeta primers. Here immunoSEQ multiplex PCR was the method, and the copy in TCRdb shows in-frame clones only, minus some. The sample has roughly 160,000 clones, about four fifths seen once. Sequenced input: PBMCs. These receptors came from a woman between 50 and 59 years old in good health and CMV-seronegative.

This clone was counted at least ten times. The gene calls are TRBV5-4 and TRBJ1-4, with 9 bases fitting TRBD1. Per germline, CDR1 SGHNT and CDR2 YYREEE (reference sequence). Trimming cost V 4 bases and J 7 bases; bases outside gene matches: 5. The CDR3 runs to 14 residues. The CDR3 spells CASSATGGGEKLFF. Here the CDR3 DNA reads TGTGCCAGCAGCGCGACAGGGGGGGGTGAAAAACTGTTTTTT.

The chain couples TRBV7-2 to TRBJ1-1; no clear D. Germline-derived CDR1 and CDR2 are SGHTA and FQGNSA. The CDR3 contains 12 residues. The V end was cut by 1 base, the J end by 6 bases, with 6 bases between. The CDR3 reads CASSLVYSEAFF. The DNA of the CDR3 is TGTGCCAGCAGCTTAGTATATTCTGAAGCTTTCTTT.

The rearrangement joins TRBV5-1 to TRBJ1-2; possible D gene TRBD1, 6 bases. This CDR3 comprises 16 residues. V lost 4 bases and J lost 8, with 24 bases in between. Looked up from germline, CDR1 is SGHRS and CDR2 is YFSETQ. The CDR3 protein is CASSIAQGRALLGYTF. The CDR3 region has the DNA TGCGCCAGCAGCATAGCACAGGGACGGGCCCTGTTAGGCTACACCTTC.

DNA of the CDR3: TGTGCCAGCAGCTCTCCGCCGGGGGATACGCAGTATTTT. It encodes CASSSPPGDTQYF. The V and J genes are TRBV13 and TRBJ2-3; TRBD2 might be the D (5 bases). Germline V CDR1 and CDR2: PRHDT, FYEKMQ (reference sequence). The CDR3 is made up of 13 amino acids. V shed 4 bases and J shed 6 bases, with 11 bases lying between them.

Written as DNA, the CDR3 is TGCGCCAGCAGCTTGGGGGCGGGGGGGATCAATCAGCCCCAGCATTTT. Its protein is CASSLGAGGINQPQHF. The chain is built from TRBV5-1 and TRBJ1-5, with D possibly matching TRBD1 (5 bases). Germline lookup yields CDR1 SGHRS and CDR2 YFSETQ. The CDR3 runs to 16 residues. V was clipped by 0 bases and J by 3 bases, with 13 bases between them.

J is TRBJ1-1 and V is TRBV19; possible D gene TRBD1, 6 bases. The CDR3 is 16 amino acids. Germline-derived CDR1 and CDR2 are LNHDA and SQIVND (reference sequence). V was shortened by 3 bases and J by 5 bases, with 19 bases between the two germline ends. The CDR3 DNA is TGTGCCAGTAGTATGCAGCAGGGGCTTTCGGCGACTGAAGCTTTCTTT. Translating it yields CASSMQQGLSATEAFF.

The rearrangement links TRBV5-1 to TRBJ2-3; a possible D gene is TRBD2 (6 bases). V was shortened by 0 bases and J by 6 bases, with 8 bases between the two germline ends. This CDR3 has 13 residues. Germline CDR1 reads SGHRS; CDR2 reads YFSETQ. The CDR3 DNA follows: TGCGCCAGCAGCTTGGTACGGGAGGATACGCAGTATTTT. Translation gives CASSLVREDTQYF.

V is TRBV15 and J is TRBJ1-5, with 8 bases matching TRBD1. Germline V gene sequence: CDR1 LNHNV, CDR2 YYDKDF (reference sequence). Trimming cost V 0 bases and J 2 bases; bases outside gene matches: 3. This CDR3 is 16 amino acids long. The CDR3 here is CATSRDPGQGNQPQHF. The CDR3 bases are TGTGCCACCAGCAGAGACCCGGGACAGGGCAATCAGCCCCAGCATTTT. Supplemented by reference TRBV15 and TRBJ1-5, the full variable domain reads DAMVIQNPRYQVTQFGKPVTLSCSQTLNHNVMYWYQQKSSQAPKLLFHYYDKDFNNEADTPDNFQSRRPNTSFCFLDIRSPGLGDTAMYLCATSRDPGQGNQPQHFGDGTRLSIL.

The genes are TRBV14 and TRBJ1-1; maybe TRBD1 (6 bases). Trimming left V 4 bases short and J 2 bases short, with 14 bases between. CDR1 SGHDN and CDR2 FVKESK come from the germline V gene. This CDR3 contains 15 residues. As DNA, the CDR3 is TGTGCCAGCAGCCCCATCCCGACAGGAAACACTGAAGCTTTCTTT. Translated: CASSPIPTGNTEAFF.

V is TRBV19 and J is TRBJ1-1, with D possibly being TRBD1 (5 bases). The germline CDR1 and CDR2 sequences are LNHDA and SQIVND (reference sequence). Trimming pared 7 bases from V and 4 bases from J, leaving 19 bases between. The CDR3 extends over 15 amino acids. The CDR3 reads CASTPGGAVGTEAFF. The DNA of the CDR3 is TGTGCCAGTACCCCGGGTGGGGCCGTGGGCACTGAAGCTTTCTTT.

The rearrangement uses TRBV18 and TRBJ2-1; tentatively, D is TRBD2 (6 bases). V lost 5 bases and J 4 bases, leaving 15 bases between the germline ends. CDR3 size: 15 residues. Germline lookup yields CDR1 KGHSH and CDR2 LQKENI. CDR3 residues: CASSGGAGGYNEQFF. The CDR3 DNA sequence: TGTGCCAGCTCAGGAGGGGCCGGGGGATACAATGAGCAGTTCTTC. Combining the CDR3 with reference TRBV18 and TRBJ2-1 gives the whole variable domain NAGVMQNPRHLVRRRGQEARLRCSPMKGHSHVYWYRQLPEEGLKFMVYLQKENIIDESGMPKERFSAEFPKEGPSILRIQQVVRGDSAAYFCASSGGAGGYNEQFFGPGTRLTVL.

CDR3 region: CASTPQANTGELFF. CDR3 nucleotide sequence: TGTGCCAGCACCCCCCAGGCGAACACCGGGGAGCTGTTTTTT. This sequence joins TRBV9 and TRBJ2-2; D is undetermined. This CDR3 region has 14 residues. The V end lost 6 bases, the J end lost 0 bases, and 9 bases lay between the germline ends. In germline, CDR1 is SGDLS, CDR2 YYNGEE.

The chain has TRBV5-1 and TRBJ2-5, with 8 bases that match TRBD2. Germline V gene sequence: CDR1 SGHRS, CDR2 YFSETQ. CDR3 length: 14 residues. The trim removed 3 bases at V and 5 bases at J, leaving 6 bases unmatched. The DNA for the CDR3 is TGCGCCAGCAGCTCGGGTCCGGGAGGGGAGACCCAGTACTTC. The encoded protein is CASSSGPGGETQYF. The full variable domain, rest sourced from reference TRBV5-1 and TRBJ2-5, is KAGVTQTPRYLIKTRGQQVTLSCSPISGHRSVSWYQQTPGQGLQFLFEYFSETQRNKGNFPGRFSGRQFSNSRSEMNVSTLELGDSALYLCASSSGPGGETQYFGPGTRLLVL.

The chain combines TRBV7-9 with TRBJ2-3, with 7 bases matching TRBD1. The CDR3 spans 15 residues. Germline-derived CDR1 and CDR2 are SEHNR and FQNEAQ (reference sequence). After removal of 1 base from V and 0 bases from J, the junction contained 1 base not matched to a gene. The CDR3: CASSLGQGSTDTQYF. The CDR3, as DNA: TGTGCCAGCAGCTTAGGACAGGGAAGCACAGATACGCAGTATTTT.

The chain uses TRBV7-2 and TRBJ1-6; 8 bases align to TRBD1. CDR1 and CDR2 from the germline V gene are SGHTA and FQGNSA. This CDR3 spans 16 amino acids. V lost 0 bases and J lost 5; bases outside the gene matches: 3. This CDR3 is CASSLAGQGNNSPLHF. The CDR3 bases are TGTGCCAGCAGCTTAGCAGGACAGGGTAATAATTCACCCCTCCACTTT.

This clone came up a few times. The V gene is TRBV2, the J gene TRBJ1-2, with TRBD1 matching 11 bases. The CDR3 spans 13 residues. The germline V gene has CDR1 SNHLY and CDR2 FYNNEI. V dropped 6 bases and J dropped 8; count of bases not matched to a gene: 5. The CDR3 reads CASSTRTGGGYTF. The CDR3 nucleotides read TGTGCCAGCAGCACACGGACAGGGGGCGGCTACACCTTC.

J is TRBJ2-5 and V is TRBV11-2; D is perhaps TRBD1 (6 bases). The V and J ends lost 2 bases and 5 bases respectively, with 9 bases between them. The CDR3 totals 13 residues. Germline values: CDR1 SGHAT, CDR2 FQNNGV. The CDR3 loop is CASSLQGPETQYF. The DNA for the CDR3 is TGTGCCAGCAGCTTACAGGGGCCGGAGACCCAGTACTTC.

The CDR3 nucleotides read TGTGCCAGCAGTTTATGGGGAGCTATCTCTCCGCCGTACGAGCAGTACTTC. Its protein is CASSLWGAISPPYEQYF. The chain is built from TRBV27 and TRBJ2-7; TRBD2 might be the D (5 bases). Germline CDR1 and CDR2: MNHEY and SMNVEV (reference sequence). The V gene lost 1 base and the J gene lost 4 bases, with 20 bases spanning the gap. The CDR3 consists of 17 residues.

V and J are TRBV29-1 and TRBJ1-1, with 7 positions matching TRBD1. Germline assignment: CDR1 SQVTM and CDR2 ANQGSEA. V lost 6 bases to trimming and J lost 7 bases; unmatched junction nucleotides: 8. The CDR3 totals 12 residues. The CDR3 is CSVRGGYNEAFF. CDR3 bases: TGCAGCGTAAGAGGGGGCTACAATGAAGCTTTCTTT.

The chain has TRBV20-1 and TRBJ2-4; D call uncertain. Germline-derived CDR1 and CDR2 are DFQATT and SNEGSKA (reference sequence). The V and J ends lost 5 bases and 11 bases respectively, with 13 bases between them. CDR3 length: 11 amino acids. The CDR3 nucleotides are TGCAGTGCTGCCTTTGAGGTGTTTCAGTACTTC. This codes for CSAAFEVFQYF.

CDR3 amino acids: CASSSGQGAYQPQHF. Written as DNA, the CDR3 is TGTGCCAGCAGCTCTGGACAGGGGGCTTATCAGCCCCAGCATTTT. V and J are TRBV5-6 and TRBJ1-5; 11 positions agree with TRBD1. Looked up from germline, CDR1 is SGHDT and CDR2 is YYEEEE. Trimming removed 3 bases from V and 5 bases from J; junction bases left unmatched: 4. The CDR3 runs 15 residues.

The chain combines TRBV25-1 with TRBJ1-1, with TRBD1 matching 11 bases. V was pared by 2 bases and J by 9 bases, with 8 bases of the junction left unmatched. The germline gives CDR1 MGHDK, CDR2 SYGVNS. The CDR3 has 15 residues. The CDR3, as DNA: TGTGCCAGCAGTGAAGGACAGGGGGCTAATTCCCAAGCTTTCTTT. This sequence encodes CASSEGQGANSQAFF.

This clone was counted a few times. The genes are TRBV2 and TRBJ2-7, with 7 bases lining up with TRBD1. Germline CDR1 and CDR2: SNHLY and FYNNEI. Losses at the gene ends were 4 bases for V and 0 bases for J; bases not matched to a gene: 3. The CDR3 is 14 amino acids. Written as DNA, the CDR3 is TGTGCCAGCAGTGTGGACAGGACCTCCTACGAGCAGTACTTC. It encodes CASSVDRTSYEQYF.

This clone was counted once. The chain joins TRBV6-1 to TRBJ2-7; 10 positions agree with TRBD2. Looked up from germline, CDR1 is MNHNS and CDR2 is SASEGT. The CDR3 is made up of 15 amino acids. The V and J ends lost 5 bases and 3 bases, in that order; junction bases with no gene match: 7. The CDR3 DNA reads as TGTGCCAGCAGTTGGGAGCGGGGGGGCCTCTACGAGCAGTACTTC. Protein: CASSWERGGLYEQYF.